This T cell receptor (beta chain) comes out of a study of blood T cell repertoires in COVID-19. About the research overall: The origin of the acute and convalescent COVID-19 samples was the United States, Italy and Spain. The cDNA or gDNA used as material had been derived from T cells, B-cell-depleted T cells, or PBMCs.

The authors' processing: Reference gene primers were amplified, and this amplification served to estimate nucleated cell counts. Sequenced by immunoSEQ multiplex PCR; TCRdb stores in-frame clones only, minus some. V and J calls and clone size are those listed in that table; D and trimming were worked out from the DNA. This table holds approximately 290,000 clones, approximately 90% found once. J lost 5 bases, V lost 0 bases, and 12 bases had no gene match. Germline V lookup: CDR1 SGHNT, CDR2 YYREEE (reference sequence). The CDR3 has 17 amino acids. Sequencing was carried out using peripheral blood. This TCR came from a man younger than 45 with acute or convalescent COVID-19. The rearrangement links TRBV5-4 to TRBJ2-5; 8 bases are shared with TRBD2. Here the CDR3 DNA reads TGTGCCAGCAGCTTGGGGGGGACCAGCGGGGGCCGGGAGACCCAGTACTTC. Translated: CASSLGGTSGGRETQYF.